The 18 T cell receptor beta chains below all came from one sample that was sequenced in a study of blood T cell repertoires in COVID-19. The method was immunoSEQ multiplex PCR; TCRdb's version includes in-frame clones alone and lacks a portion of them. The data hold about 190,000 clones, with around nine tenths observed a single time. The sample taken for sequencing was peripheral blood. These receptors were taken from a young man with acute or convalescent COVID-19.

The chain links TRBV3-1 (or the pseudogene TRBV3-2) to TRBJ2-3; 9 bases line up with TRBD2. In germline, CDR1 is LGHDT, CDR2 YNNKEL (reference sequence). J gave up 6 bases and V 2 bases, and 3 bases lay outside the gene matches. The CDR3 extends over 14 amino acids. The CDR3 loop is CASSQRAGGDTQYF. The CDR3 coding sequence is TGTGCCAGCAGCCAAAGGGCGGGGGGGGATACGCAGTATTTT.

This chain links TRBV7-2 with TRBJ1-2, with 7 bases lining up with TRBD1. Losses at the gene ends were 3 bases for V and 7 bases for J; bases not matched to a gene: 8. The germline gives CDR1 SGHTA, CDR2 FQGNSA. This CDR3 has 14 residues. CDR3 DNA: TGTGCCAGCAGCTTGGTTGGACAGGTGTTTGGCTACACCTTC. Protein: CASSLVGQVFGYTF. Full variable domain (outside the CDR3, taken from reference TRBV7-2 and TRBJ1-2): GAGVSQSPSNKVTEKGKDVELRCDPISGHTALYWYRQSLGQGLEFLIYFQGNSAPDKSGLPSDRFSAERTGGSVSTLTIQRTQQEDSAVYLCASSLVGQVFGYTFGSGTRLTVV.

The J gene is TRBJ2-7, the V gene TRBV27, with D hard to call. Germline V gene data show CDR1 as MNHEY and CDR2 as SMNVEV (reference sequence). V was cut by 6 bases and J by 6 bases, with 18 bases left in between. The CDR3 is made up of 14 amino acids. The CDR3 region is CASRSARSYLEQYF. In DNA, the CDR3 is TGTGCCAGCAGGTCAGCCAGGTCTTATCTCGAGCAGTACTTC.

This CDR3 is CASSRADRGGTEAFF. CDR3 nucleotide sequence: TGTGCCAGCAGCCGCGCCGACAGGGGAGGAACTGAAGCTTTCTTT. The J gene is TRBJ1-1, the V gene TRBV7-9; 8 bases line up with TRBD1. The V gene end was trimmed by 5 bases and the J gene end by 5 bases; junction bases not matched to a gene: 10. The length of the CDR3 is 15 residues. The germline CDR1 and CDR2 sequences are SEHNR and FQNEAQ (reference sequence).

This clone was recorded only once. J is TRBJ2-3 and V is TRBV4-1, with 10 bases identical to TRBD1. The CDR3 contains 14 residues. Germline CDR1 and CDR2: MGHRA and YSYEKL. The V segment lost 6 bases and the J segment 6 bases; nucleotides outside the gene matches: 6. The chain's CDR3 is CASRQRQGADTQYF. The CDR3 DNA is TGCGCCAGCAGGCAGAGACAGGGGGCGGATACGCAGTATTTT.

V usage is TRBV10-3 and J usage is TRBJ2-1; 13 bases map to TRBD2. CDR1 and CDR2 from the germline V gene are ENHRY and SYGVKD. V lost 3 bases, J lost 7 bases, and 12 bases stayed unmatched. The CDR3 has 18 amino acids. The CDR3 loop is CAISETRRLAGGLNEQFF. CDR3 coding DNA: TGTGCCATCAGTGAAACCCGGCGACTAGCGGGAGGTCTGAATGAGCAGTTCTTC.

The sample holds a few counts of this clone. The chain links TRBV24-1 to TRBJ1-2; TRBD1 aligns across 7 bases. CDR1 and CDR2 from the germline V gene are KGHDR and SFDVKD. V shed 6 bases, J shed 3 bases, and the junction held 6 bases outside the gene matches. The CDR3 totals 14 residues. The CDR3 nucleotides read TGTGCCACCAGTAGGGACAGCAATTACTATGGCTACACCTTC. As protein: CATSRDSNYYGYTF.

This clone was seen once. The chain combines TRBV2 with TRBJ1-3; 7 bases line up with TRBD1. Germline V gene sequence: CDR1 SNHLY, CDR2 FYNNEI. Unmatched junction bases numbered 4, after V lost 6 bases and J lost 2 bases. This CDR3 has 14 residues. The CDR3 loop reads CASRATGAGNTIYF. The CDR3 coding sequence is TGTGCCAGCAGGGCCACAGGGGCTGGAAACACCATATATTTT.

This clone came up a few times. The chain uses TRBV2 and TRBJ1-2; TRBD1 agrees at 8 bases. The CDR3 consists of 14 residues. The junction had 10 bases not matched to a gene; V was cut back by 6 bases and J by 7 bases. The V gene's germline CDR1 is SNHLY and CDR2 FYNNEI. CDR3: CASSADREIGGYTF. CDR3 in DNA: TGTGCCAGCAGCGCGGACAGGGAGATAGGTGGCTACACCTTC.

The V gene is TRBV2, the J gene TRBJ2-7, with D perhaps matching TRBD1 (5 bases). V dropped 1 base and J dropped 10 bases, with 17 bases sitting between them. CDR3 length: 14 amino acids. The V gene's germline CDR1 is SNHLY and CDR2 FYNNEI. The CDR3 is CASSEGWQGSHQYF. CDR3 sequence (DNA): TGTGCCAGCAGTGAAGGGTGGCAGGGCTCCCATCAGTACTTC.

The chain combines TRBV19 with TRBJ1-5, with D possibly being TRBD1 (5 bases). The germline V gene encodes CDR1 LNHDA and CDR2 SQIVND (reference sequence). The CDR3 loop spans 15 amino acids. The germline V and J ends were trimmed by 3 bases and 3 bases, with 12 bases remaining between them. The CDR3 region has the DNA TGTGCCAGTAGTATTGTGTCAGGGTTCAATCAGCCCCAGCATTTT. As protein: CASSIVSGFNQPQHF.

V usage is TRBV6-1 and J usage is TRBJ2-7; D is uncertain. The CDR3 covers 15 residues. Germline CDR1 reads MNHNS; CDR2 reads SASEGT. The ends were cut back, 2 bases at V and 4 bases at J, with 15 bases in the middle. The CDR3 DNA reads as TGTGCCAGCAGTGAACTACGGGTCGGAGAGTACGAGCAGTACTTC. Its translation is CASSELRVGEYEQYF.

This sequence joins TRBV21-1 and TRBJ1-5; TRBD1, the table's D call, lacks a check against the DNA. TRBV21-1 is described as a pseudogene. This CDR3 spans 19 amino acids. CDR3 bases: TGTGCCAGCAGACCCCGAGACACCTCTTTTCATTATAGCAATCAGCCCCAGCATTTT. It codes for CASRPRDTSFHYSNQPQHF.

The rearrangement uses TRBV7-3 and TRBJ1-1, with 9 positions matching TRBD1. In germline, CDR1 is SGHTA, CDR2 FQGTGA. V dropped 5 bases and J dropped 5; count of bases not matched to a gene: 6. The CDR3 has 14 amino acids. The CDR3 is CASSAYRGPTEAFF. The CDR3 DNA is TGTGCCAGCAGCGCGTACAGGGGGCCGACTGAAGCTTTCTTT.

The chain uses TRBV29-1 and TRBJ1-1; D is ambiguous. Trimming cost V 5 bases and J 4 bases, with 8 bases left between them. There are 11 residues in the CDR3. Germline values: CDR1 SQVTM, CDR2 ANQGSEA. This CDR3 reads CSVKLSTEAFF. The DNA for the CDR3 is TGCAGCGTTAAGCTTTCCACTGAAGCTTTCTTT.

The chain is built from TRBV4-2 and TRBJ2-1; 8 positions agree with TRBD1. The germline V gene encodes CDR1 LGHNA and CDR2 YNFKEQ. This CDR3 is 18 amino acids long. J gave up 1 base and V 4 bases, and 12 bases lay outside the gene matches. CDR3 in amino acids: CASSRTGTGVGSYNEQFF. In nucleotides, the CDR3 is TGTGCCAGCAGCCGCACCGGGACAGGAGTTGGTTCCTACAATGAGCAGTTCTTC.

The chain uses TRBV4-1 and TRBJ1-2, with 7 bases fitting TRBD1. V was pared by 0 bases and J by 7 bases, with 23 bases of the junction left unmatched. Looked up from germline, CDR1 is MGHRA and CDR2 is YSYEKL. The CDR3 is made up of 20 amino acids. The CDR3 protein is CASSQDNSRGRIDYLGGYTF. DNA of the CDR3: TGCGCCAGCAGCCAAGATAATTCAAGGGGGCGAATAGACTACTTGGGTGGCTACACCTTC.

The rearrangement links TRBV18 to TRBJ1-3; maybe TRBD1 (6 bases). CDR1 and CDR2 from the germline V gene are KGHSH and LQKENI. CDR3 length: 15 amino acids. V was pared by 2 bases and J by 2 bases, with 10 bases between. The CDR3 DNA reads as TGTGCCAGCTCACCAACCGGGACACCTGGAAACACCATATATTTT. Protein sequence: CASSPTGTPGNTIYF.